The 4 T cell receptor beta chains presented below share a single source sample, sequenced in a study of blood T cell dynamics during melanoma immunotherapy (TCRdb year 2020). The sample's time point label, in plain terms: pre-treatment baseline. Library prep was done by the immunoSEQ multiplex PCR assay. This immuneACCESS table, as held by TCRdb, lists in-frame sequences with V and J called but not all clones. Of the missing ones, under half trace to an unresolved V gene in checked studies; the others have no known cause. Within this sample are approximately 12,000 clones, with roughly 91% of them counted one time only. Together, the top ten hold 3% to 4% of the sample. The starting material was blood, obtained from a patient treated with checkpoint blockade. Source of these receptors: a human donor with melanoma.

The chain combines TRBV11-3 with TRBJ1-1, with D perhaps TRBD1 (6 bases). Germline V gives CDR1 SGHNT, CDR2 YENEEA. The CDR3 runs 13 residues. The ends were cut back, 6 bases at V and 4 bases at J, with 12 bases in the middle. The CDR3 sequence: CASSSQGSTEAFF. CDR3 coding DNA: TGTGCCAGCAGTTCCCAGGGGAGCACTGAAGCTTTCTTT.

This clone was picked up one time. The chain is built from TRBV5-1 and TRBJ1-1, with D unresolved. The V end lost 4 bases, the J end lost 1 base, and 11 bases lay between the germline ends. Germline assignment: CDR1 SGHRS and CDR2 YFSETQ. The CDR3 consists of 14 residues. The CDR3 loop reads CASSTTHGNTEAFF. DNA of the CDR3: TGCGCCAGCAGCACTACACACGGGAACACTGAAGCTTTCTTT.

This rearrangement joins TRBV10-1 to TRBJ1-1; a possible D gene is TRBD1 (6 bases). The CDR3 is made up of 14 amino acids. Trimming pared 5 bases from V and 1 base from J, leaving 11 bases between. Germline CDR1 WNHNN, CDR2 SYGVQD (reference sequence). The CDR3 protein is CASSSGEWNTEAFF. Here the CDR3 DNA reads TGCGCCAGCAGTTCAGGGGAGTGGAACACTGAAGCTTTCTTT.

Concerning this clone itself: Other DNA sequences within the sample encode an identical CDR3. The chain is built from TRBV25-1 and TRBJ2-6, with D uncertain. This CDR3 region has 14 residues. Germline V lookup: CDR1 MGHDK, CDR2 SYGVNS. Deletions cut 7 bases from V and 0 bases from J, with 7 bases between. The CDR3 DNA reads TGTGCCAGCAAAGAGGACTCTGGGGCCAACGTCCTGACTTTC. Its protein is CASKEDSGANVLTF. Looking up the rest from reference TRBV25-1 and TRBJ2-6 gives the full variable domain: EADIYQTPRYLVIGTGKKITLECSQTMGHDKMYWYQQDPGMELHLIHYSYGVNSTEKGDLSSESTVSRIRTEHFPLTLESARPSHTSQYLCASKEDSGANVLTFGAGSRLTVL.